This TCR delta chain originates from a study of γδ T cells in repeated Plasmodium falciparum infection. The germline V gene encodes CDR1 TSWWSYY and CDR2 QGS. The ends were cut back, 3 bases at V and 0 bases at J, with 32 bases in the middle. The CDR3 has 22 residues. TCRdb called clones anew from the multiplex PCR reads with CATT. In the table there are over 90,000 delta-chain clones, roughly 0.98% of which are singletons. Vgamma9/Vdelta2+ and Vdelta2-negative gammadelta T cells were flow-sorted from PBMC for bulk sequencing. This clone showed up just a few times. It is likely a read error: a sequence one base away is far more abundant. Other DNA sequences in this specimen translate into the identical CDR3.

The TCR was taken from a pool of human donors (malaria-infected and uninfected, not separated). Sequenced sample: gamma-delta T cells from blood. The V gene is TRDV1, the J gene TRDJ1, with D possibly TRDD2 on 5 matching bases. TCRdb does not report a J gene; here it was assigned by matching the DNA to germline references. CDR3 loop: CALGDALPAKNRYPQYTDKLIF. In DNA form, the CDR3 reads TGTGCTCTTGGGGACGCTCTTCCCGCGAAAAATCGGTACCCCCAGTACACCGATAAACTCATCTTT.